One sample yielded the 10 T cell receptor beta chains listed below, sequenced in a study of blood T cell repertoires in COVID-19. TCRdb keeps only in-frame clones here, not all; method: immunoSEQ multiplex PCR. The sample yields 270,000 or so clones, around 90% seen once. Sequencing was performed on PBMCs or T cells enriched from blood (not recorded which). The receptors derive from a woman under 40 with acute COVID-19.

The CDR3 DNA reads TGTGCCAGCAGCTTAGTAAGGGGGTTGGACACTGAAGCTTTCTTT. Its protein is CASSLVRGLDTEAFF. The rearrangement uses TRBV11-2 and TRBJ1-1, with a tentative D call TRBD1 (6 bases). This CDR3 has 15 residues. CDR1 and CDR2 (germline): SGHAT, FQNNGV. Trimming removed 1 base at V and 3 bases at J, with 12 bases between.

CDR3 sequence: CASSFASGIYNEQFF. The CDR3 DNA is TGTGCCAGCAGTTTTGCTAGCGGTATTTACAATGAGCAGTTCTTC. This chain connects TRBV27 to TRBJ2-1; 7 positions match TRBD2. Germline CDR1 MNHEY, CDR2 SMNVEV (reference sequence). The CDR3 is 15 residues long. V lost 3 bases to trimming and J lost 4 bases; unmatched junction nucleotides: 6.

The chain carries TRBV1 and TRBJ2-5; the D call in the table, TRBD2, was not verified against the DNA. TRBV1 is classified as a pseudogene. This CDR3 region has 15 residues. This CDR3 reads CTSIRLAGGGETQYF. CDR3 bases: TGCACCAGTATACGACTAGCGGGAGGAGGGGAGACCCAGTACTTC.

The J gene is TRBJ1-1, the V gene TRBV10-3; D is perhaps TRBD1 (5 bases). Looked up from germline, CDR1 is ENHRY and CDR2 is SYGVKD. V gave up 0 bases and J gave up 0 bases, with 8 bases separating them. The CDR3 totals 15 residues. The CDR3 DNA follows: TGTGCCATCAGTGAGTCGGGGCAGATGAACACTGAAGCTTTCTTT. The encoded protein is CAISESGQMNTEAFF.

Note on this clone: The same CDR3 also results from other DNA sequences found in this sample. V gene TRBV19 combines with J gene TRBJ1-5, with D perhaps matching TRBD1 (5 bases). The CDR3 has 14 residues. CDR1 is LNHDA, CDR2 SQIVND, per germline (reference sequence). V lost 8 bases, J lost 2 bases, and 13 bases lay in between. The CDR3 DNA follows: TGTGCCAGTTCGGTAGGGGCGGGCAATCAGCCCCAGCATTTT. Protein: CASSVGAGNQPQHF.

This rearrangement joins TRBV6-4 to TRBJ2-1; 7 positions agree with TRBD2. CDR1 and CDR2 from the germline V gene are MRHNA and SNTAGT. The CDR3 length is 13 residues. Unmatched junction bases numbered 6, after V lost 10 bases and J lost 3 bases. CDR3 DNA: TGTGCCACAACTGGGGGGGGCTACAATGAGCAGTTCTTC. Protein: CATTGGGYNEQFF.

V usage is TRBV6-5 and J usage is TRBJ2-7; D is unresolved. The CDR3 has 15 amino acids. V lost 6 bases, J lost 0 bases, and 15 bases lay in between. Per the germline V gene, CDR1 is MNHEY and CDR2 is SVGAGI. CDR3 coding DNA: TGTGCCAGCAGGCACGACATTGGCGTCTCCTACGAGCAGTACTTC. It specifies CASRHDIGVSYEQYF.

The CDR3 DNA reads as TGCGCCAGCACCCTAGCGGGAGGGTCCTACGAGCAGTACTTC. Amino acid sequence: CASTLAGGSYEQYF. This chain links TRBV5-1 with TRBJ2-7; 12 positions agree with TRBD2. Trimming took 6 bases from V and 1 from J; bases not matched to a gene: 2. The CDR3 has 14 amino acids. Germline CDR1 reads SGHRS; CDR2 reads YFSETQ.

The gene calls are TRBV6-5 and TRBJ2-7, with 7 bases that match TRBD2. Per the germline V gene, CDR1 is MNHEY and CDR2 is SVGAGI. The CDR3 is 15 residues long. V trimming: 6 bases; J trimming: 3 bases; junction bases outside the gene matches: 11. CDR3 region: CASRGTGGSDYEQYF. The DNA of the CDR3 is TGTGCCAGCAGGGGGACTGGCGGGAGTGACTACGAGCAGTACTTC.

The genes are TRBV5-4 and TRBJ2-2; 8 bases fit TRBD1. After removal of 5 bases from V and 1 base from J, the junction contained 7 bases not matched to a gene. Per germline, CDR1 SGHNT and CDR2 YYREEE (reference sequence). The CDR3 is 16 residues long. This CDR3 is CASRFRTGQNTGELFF. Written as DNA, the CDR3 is TGTGCCAGCAGATTCCGGACAGGGCAGAACACCGGGGAGCTGTTTTTT.